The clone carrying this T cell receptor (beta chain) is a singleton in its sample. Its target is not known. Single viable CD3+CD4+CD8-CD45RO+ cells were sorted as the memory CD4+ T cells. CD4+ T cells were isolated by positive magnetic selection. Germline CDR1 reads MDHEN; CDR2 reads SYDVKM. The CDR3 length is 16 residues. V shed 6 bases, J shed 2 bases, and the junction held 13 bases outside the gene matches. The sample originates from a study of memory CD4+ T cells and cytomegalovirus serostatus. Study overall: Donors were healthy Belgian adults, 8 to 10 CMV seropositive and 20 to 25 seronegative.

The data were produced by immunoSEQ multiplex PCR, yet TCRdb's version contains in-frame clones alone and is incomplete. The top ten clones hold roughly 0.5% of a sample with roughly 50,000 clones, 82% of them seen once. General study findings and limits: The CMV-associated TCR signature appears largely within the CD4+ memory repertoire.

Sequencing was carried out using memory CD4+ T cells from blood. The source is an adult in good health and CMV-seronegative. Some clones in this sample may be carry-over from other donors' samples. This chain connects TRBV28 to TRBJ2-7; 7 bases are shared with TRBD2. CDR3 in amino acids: CASSTLWGRGTYEQYF. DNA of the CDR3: TGTGCCAGCAGCACGCTTTGGGGGAGGGGTACCTACGAGCAGTACTTC.